Following are 21 T cell receptor beta chains from one sample sequenced in a study of shared clonotypes between healthy human individuals. It was CD45RO-negative cells, positively selected for CCR7, that made up naive CD8 cells, with terminally differentiated effector memory CD45RA+ cells excluded. Assay used: immunoSEQ multiplex PCR; TCRdb lists only in-frame clones, some missing. The table lists approximately 2,200,000 clones, around 93% of them singletons, with about 1.8% in the top ten. The sequenced sample was naive CD8+ T cells from PBMCs. The source is a man aged 18 to 29 in good health. Some clones in this sample may be carry-over from other donors' samples.

This chain joins TRBV2 and TRBJ1-5; a possible D gene is TRBD1 (5 bases). In germline, CDR1 is SNHLY, CDR2 FYNNEI. CDR3 length equals 17 residues. Trimming took off 2 bases at V and 0 bases at J, with 14 bases between the two ends. The CDR3 region is CASSEWQGDPSNQPQHF. In nucleotides, the CDR3 is TGTGCCAGCAGTGAATGGCAGGGCGACCCTAGCAATCAGCCCCAGCATTTT.

V and J are TRBV27 and TRBJ2-1; D possibly corresponds to TRBD1 (6 bases). With 4 bases removed from V and 6 bases from J, the gap between germline ends came to 10 bases. Germline V CDR1 and CDR2: MNHEY, SMNVEV (reference sequence). CDR3 length equals 13 residues. DNA of the CDR3: TGTGCCAGCAGTTGGGGGCACCGCAATGAGCAGTTCTTC. As protein: CASSWGHRNEQFF.

CDR3: CASRMGAGEQYF. The CDR3 DNA reads TGTGCCAGCAGGATGGGGGCCGGCGAGCAGTACTTC. The chain couples TRBV6-6 to TRBJ2-7, with D perhaps matching TRBD1 (6 bases). With 6 bases removed from V and 6 bases from J, the gap between germline ends came to 12 bases. Germline V gives CDR1 MNHNY, CDR2 SVGAGI (reference sequence). The length of the CDR3 is 12 residues.

This clone has just one count. V usage is TRBV7-9 and J usage is TRBJ1-3; D is unresolved. The length of the CDR3 is 16 residues. Germline V gene data show CDR1 as SEHNR and CDR2 as FQNEAQ (reference sequence). The germline V and J ends were trimmed by 3 bases and 0 bases, with 12 bases remaining between them. CDR3 coding DNA: TGTGCCAGCAGCTTCGCCCCTAGTTCCTCTGGAAACACCATATATTTT. It codes for CASSFAPSSSGNTIYF.

A remark on this clone: Different DNA sequences within this sample yield the same CDR3. Here the CDR3 reads CASSQGQGGYEQYF. In DNA, the CDR3 is TGTGCCAGCAGCCAAGGACAGGGGGGGTACGAGCAGTACTTC. The gene calls are TRBV14 and TRBJ2-7, with 9 bases fitting TRBD1. CDR1 is SGHDN, CDR2 FVKESK, per germline. This CDR3 has 14 residues. The trim removed 1 base at V and 4 bases at J, leaving 2 bases unmatched.

This clone showed up just once. The chain is built from TRBV29-1 and TRBJ2-7, with D possibly matching TRBD2 (5 bases). V lost 1 base and J 4 bases, leaving 14 bases between the germline ends. Germline CDR1 reads SQVTM; CDR2 reads ANQGSEA. This CDR3 comprises 14 residues. The CDR3, as DNA: TGCAGCGTTGAAGGCGGGTACGGAAATTACGAGCAGTACTTC. It translates to CSVEGGYGNYEQYF.

The chain employs TRBV5-5 and TRBJ2-7; maybe TRBD1 (7 bases). Germline V lookup: CDR1 SGHKS, CDR2 YYEKEE (reference sequence). V was pared by 3 bases and J by 7 bases, with 14 bases between. The CDR3 has 13 residues. The CDR3 sequence is CASSWGDSGEQYF. The CDR3 coding sequence is TGTGCCAGCAGCTGGGGGGACAGCGGGGAGCAGTACTTC.

This clone appeared a single time. CDR3 nucleotides: TGTGCCAGCAGTGAAACCAGGGGGCTTGGTGAAGCTTTCTTT. Its protein is CASSETRGLGEAFF. The chain recombines TRBV2 with TRBJ1-1, with 8 nucleotides matching TRBD1. The CDR3 consists of 14 residues. CDR1 SNHLY and CDR2 FYNNEI come from the germline V gene. V gave up 2 bases and J gave up 7 bases; unmatched junction bases: 6.

The V gene is TRBV28, the J gene TRBJ2-1, with D perhaps TRBD1 or TRBD2 (5 bases each). Germline V gives CDR1 MDHEN, CDR2 SYDVKM. CDR3 size: 14 residues. Trimming left V 5 bases short and J 8 bases short, with 16 bases between. CDR3 loop: CASSVDSGLDEQFF. The CDR3 DNA sequence: TGTGCCAGCAGTGTCGACAGCGGACTCGATGAGCAGTTCTTC.

The chain combines TRBV28 with TRBJ2-5; 7 bases are a match to TRBD1. The ends lost 8 bases at V and 2 bases at J; junction bases unmatched: 17. The CDR3 has 17 amino acids. In germline, CDR1 is MDHEN, CDR2 SYDVKM. The CDR3 bases are TGTGCCAGCTGCCAATACCGGACAGGAGGATTACAAGAGACCCAGTACTTC. Its translation: CASCQYRTGGLQETQYF. Together with reference TRBV28 and TRBJ2-5, the CDR3 gives the full variable domain: DVKVTQSSRYLVKRTGEKVFLECVQDMDHENMFWYRQDPGLGLRLIYFSYDVKMKEKGDIPEGYSVSREKKERFSLILESASTNQTSMYLCASCQYRTGGLQETQYFGPGTRLLVL.

The chain is built from TRBV7-6 and TRBJ1-2, with TRBD1 identical over 7 bases. CDR1 SGHVS and CDR2 FNYEAQ come from the germline V gene. This CDR3 has 13 amino acids. Trimming cost V 5 bases and J 7 bases; bases outside gene matches: 7. The CDR3 nucleotides are TGTGCCAGCAGCCTCTCGGGACAGCTTGGCTACACCTTC. The encoded protein is CASSLSGQLGYTF. The complete variable domain, with remaining parts taken from reference TRBV7-6 and TRBJ1-2, reads GAGVSQSPRYKVTKRGQDVALRCDPISGHVSLYWYRQALGQGPEFLTYFNYEAQQDKSGLPNDRFSAERPEGSISTLTIQRTEQRDSAMYRCASSLSGQLGYTFGSGTRLTVV.

V gene TRBV7-8 combines with J gene TRBJ2-2; D ambiguous. The CDR3 loop spans 14 amino acids. Per the germline V gene, CDR1 is SGHVS and CDR2 is FQNEAQ. Between the trimmed V and J ends, which lost 11 bases and 5 bases, there was a span of 18 bases. CDR3 amino acids: CASAWVLETGELFF. The DNA of the CDR3 is TGTGCCTCGGCTTGGGTCCTCGAAACCGGGGAGCTGTTTTTT.

This clone was counted a single time. The chain recombines TRBV27 with TRBJ1-1, with TRBD1 as a possible D gene (6 bases). Trimming left V 10 bases short and J 4 bases short, with 25 bases between. Germline lookup yields CDR1 MNHEY and CDR2 SMNVEV (reference sequence). This CDR3 spans 16 amino acids. CDR3 sequence: CATDSRGAPGGTEAFF. The CDR3 DNA reads TGTGCCACCGACTCTCGGGGGGCCCCGGGCGGCACTGAAGCTTTCTTT.

V gene TRBV6-1 combines with J gene TRBJ2-6; tentatively, D is TRBD2 (5 bases). Germline lookup yields CDR1 MNHNS and CDR2 SASEGT. The ends were cut back, 3 bases at V and 0 bases at J, with 21 bases in the middle. The CDR3 has 20 residues. The CDR3 region has the DNA TGTGCCAGCAGTGAGGAAAGAGGAGGAGTCCCCAGCTCTGGGGCCAACGTCCTGACTTTC. Translated: CASSEERGGVPSSGANVLTF.

The rearrangement joins TRBV6-1 to TRBJ2-5; D possibly corresponds to TRBD1 (6 bases). This CDR3 is built from 13 residues. Trimming shortened V by 0 bases and J by 14 bases, and 16 bases separated the two germline ends. Germline CDR1 reads MNHNS; CDR2 reads SASEGT. CDR3 DNA: TGTGCCAGCAGTGAAGCAGCCCGGGACAAATGCTACTTC. Translated, it gives CASSEAARDKCYF.

The rearrangement joins TRBV12-5 to TRBJ2-1; 9 nucleotides agree with TRBD2. V gave up 4 bases and J gave up 3 bases; unmatched junction bases: 7. Per the germline V gene, CDR1 is LGHNT and CDR2 is FRNRAP. There are 16 residues in the CDR3. For the CDR3, the DNA is TGTGCTAGTGGTTGGATTAGCGGGAGCCTCTACAATGAGCAGTTCTTC. Translating gives CASGWISGSLYNEQFF.

The chain couples TRBV6-1 to TRBJ2-7; 7 bases agree with TRBD1. The germline V gene encodes CDR1 MNHNS and CDR2 SASEGT. Trimming at V came to 2 bases and at J to 7 bases, leaving 20 bases not matched to a gene. The CDR3 is 18 amino acids. The CDR3 nucleotides are TGTGCCAGCAGTGAACCTAACTCACGGGACAGCCAGGGGGATGAGCAGTACTTC. As protein: CASSEPNSRDSQGDEQYF.

In its sample, this clone was seen once. The same CDR3 is also encoded by other DNA sequences in this sample. CDR3 in amino acids: CASSLGRTDTQYF. CDR3 bases: TGTGCCAGCAGTTTAGGGCGAACAGATACGCAGTATTTT. This chain uses TRBV27 with TRBJ2-3, with D unclear. This CDR3 has 13 residues. CDR1 is MNHEY, CDR2 SMNVEV, per germline (reference sequence). Trimming stripped 2 bases from V and 3 bases from J, with 6 bases between.

The rearrangement joins TRBV4-1 to TRBJ2-7; D is undetermined. The V end was cut by 0 bases, the J end by 3 bases, with 12 bases between. Germline CDR1 reads MGHRA; CDR2 reads YSYEKL. The CDR3 has 15 amino acids. The CDR3 coding sequence is TGCGCCAGCAGCCAAGACCAAAGTGGGTACTACGAGCAGTACTTC. Encoded protein: CASSQDQSGYYEQYF.

The gene calls are TRBV7-2 and TRBJ1-5; D uncertain. CDR3 length: 16 residues. Germline loops: CDR1 SGHTA, CDR2 FQGNSA. Trimming left V 4 bases short and J 2 bases short, with 15 bases between. The CDR3 bases are TGTGCCAGCAGCTCCACTGGGCCTGGCCGCAATCAGCCCCAGCATTTT. Amino acid sequence: CASSSTGPGRNQPQHF.

CDR3 nucleotides: TGTGCCAGCAGCGAAGGACATATTTACAATGAGCAGTTCTTC. Translated, it gives CASSEGHIYNEQFF. J is TRBJ2-1 and V is TRBV9; the D gene is possibly TRBD1 (5 bases). The V end was cut by 3 bases, the J end by 4 bases, with 11 bases between. The CDR3 has 14 amino acids. Per the germline V gene, CDR1 is SGDLS and CDR2 is YYNGEE.